Listed below are T cell receptor beta chains from one sample, sequenced in a study of response to subunit inactivated influenza vaccine. TCRdb processed the RT-PCR reads anew with MiXCR; each CDR3 protein has one entry. The sample records approximately 160,000 distinct CDR3 sequences, over 8.5% being singletons. The sequences come from CD8+ T cells sorted from PBMCs, collected around 2 years after vaccination. These receptor sequences come from a man between 45 and 75 years old who received an inactivated influenza vaccine. Each CDR3 is given with its conserved first and last residue. The D gene is left open where the match is weak. Clone size, where shown, is once, few, many, or a class for clones that have expanded.

D	J	size	V	CDR3	DNA
-	TRBJ2-2	many	TRBV6-1	CASSFNGELFF	TGTGCCAGCAGTTTTAACGGGGAGCTGTTTTTT
-	TRBJ2-7	few	TRBV28	CASSLGGISDEQYF	TGTGCCAGCAGTTTAGGGGGCATTAGTGACGAGCAGTACTTC
-	TRBJ1-2	many	TRBV28	CASSLYQHVYGYTF	TGTGCCAGCAGTTTATATCAGCATGTCTATGGCTACACCTTC
TRBD1	TRBJ1-2	many	TRBV20-1	CSAEPGGFNYGYTF	TGCAGTGCCGAACCAGGGGGCTTTAACTATGGCTACACCTTC
-	TRBJ2-1	many	TRBV9	CASSPEGGVYNEQFF	TGTGCCAGCAGCCCCGAGGGGGGGGTGTACAATGAGCAGTTCTTC
TRBD2	TRBJ2-2	few	TRBV4-2	CASSQGIGTSGRRNTGELFF	TGTGCCAGCAGCCAAGGGATCGGGACTAGCGGGAGGAGGAACACCGGGGAGCTGTTTTTT
TRBD2	TRBJ2-3	many	TRBV12-3/TRBV12-4	CASRRPQRGGPDTQYF	TGTGCCAGCAGAAGGCCCCAGCGGGGGGGCCCAGATACGCAGTATTTT
-	TRBJ1-3	few	TRBV29-1	CSVEKDSHSGNTIYF	TGCAGCGTCGAGAAGGACAGCCACTCTGGAAACACCATATATTTT
-	TRBJ2-3	many	TRBV6-1	CASNRDSTDTQYF	TGTGCCAGCAATCGCGATAGCACAGATACGCAGTATTTT
TRBD2	TRBJ2-3	once	TRBV11-2	CASSLGVLWREGREDTQYF	TGTGCCAGCAGCTTAGGGGTACTTTGGCGGGAGGGCCGTGAAGATACGCAGTATTTT
TRBD2	TRBJ2-1	-	TRBV29-1	CSVDISGLNNEQFF	TGCAGCGTTGACATTAGCGGGCTAAACAATGAGCAGTTCTTC
-	TRBJ2-5	many	TRBV5-6	CASSLVTVYQETQYF	TGTGCCAGCAGCTTGGTTACAGTTTACCAAGAGACCCAGTACTTC
TRBD2	TRBJ2-1	-	TRBV30	CAWSGTSGRAVNEQFF	TGTGCCTGGAGTGGGACTAGCGGGAGGGCCGTGAATGAGCAGTTCTTC
-	TRBJ2-1	many	TRBV12-3/TRBV12-4	CASSLIGRRPNEQFF	TGTGCCAGCAGTTTGATTGGCAGGAGACCCAATGAGCAGTTCTTC
-	TRBJ2-3	-	TRBV28	CASSLIGFSTDTQYF	TGTGCCAGCAGTTTAATCGGTTTTAGCACAGATACGCAGTATTTT
-	TRBJ2-7	few	TRBV25-1	CASRGYEQYF	TGTGCCAGCAGGGGCTACGAGCAGTACTTC
-	TRBJ1-1	many	TRBV4-3	CASSQDLTDMNTEAFF	TGCGCCAGCAGCCAAGATTTGACGGACATGAACACTGAAGCTTTCTTT
TRBD2	TRBJ2-1	many	TRBV9	CASSAGGSGRNNEQFF	TGTGCCAGCAGCGCAGGCGGCAGCGGGAGGAACAATGAGCAGTTCTTC
TRBD1	TRBJ2-2	-	TRBV18	CASSPPGTENTGELFF	TGTGCCAGCTCACCACCCGGGACAGAGAACACCGGGGAGCTGTTTTTT
-	TRBJ2-6	-	TRBV20-1	CSATGLSGANVLTF	TGCAGTGCTACAGGGTTGTCTGGGGCCAACGTCCTGACTTTC
TRBD1	TRBJ1-5	-	TRBV15	CATSRDQGVIQPQHF	TGTGCCACCAGCAGGGACCAGGGGGTGATTCAGCCCCAGCATTTT
-	TRBJ2-1	-	TRBV13	CASSLEESGYNEQFF	TGTGCCAGCAGCTTAGAGGAGTCGGGGTACAATGAGCAGTTCTTC
-	TRBJ2-3	-	TRBV4-3	CASSQVRADTQYF	TGCGCCAGCAGCCAGGTGAGGGCAGATACGCAGTATTTT
TRBD1	TRBJ2-4	-	TRBV28	CAIQTGKNIQYF	TGTGCCATCCAGACAGGGAAAAACATTCAGTACTTC
-	TRBJ2-2	few	TRBV25-1	CASSEFSEANTGELFF	TGTGCCAGCAGTGAATTTTCGGAGGCGAACACCGGGGAGCTGTTTTTT
-	TRBJ1-1	-	TRBV3-1	CASSQFQGLEAFF	TGTGCCAGCAGCCAGTTCCAGGGACTTGAAGCTTTCTTT
TRBD2	TRBJ2-5	few	TRBV7-9	CASSSDSGKGQETQYF	TGTGCCAGCAGCTCCGATAGCGGGAAGGGCCAAGAGACCCAGTACTTC
-	TRBJ2-2	-	TRBV6-1	CASSPNGQKNTGELFF	TGTGCCAGCAGTCCCAACGGGCAGAAGAACACCGGGGAGCTGTTTTTT
-	TRBJ2-3	few	TRBV18	CASSPVRVVLTTDTQYF	TGTGCCAGCTCACCAGTCCGGGTCGTCTTAACCACAGATACGCAGTATTTT